The present T cell receptor (beta chain) was sequenced within a study of cytomegalovirus exposure and HLA in healthy donors. On the study more broadly: Early on, a data release was issued that held 80 million to 90 million unique TCRs from HLA-typed donors.

Broader study findings: Further analysis, carried out later, found HLA-associated TCR beta chains more clonally expanded than equally common other chains. Based on reports, TCR beta sequences accurately predicted HLA-A and HLA-B alleles for most subjects.

The CDR3 consists of 12 residues. V gave up 6 bases and J gave up 4 bases; unmatched junction bases: 1. The V gene's germline CDR1 is SNHLY and CDR2 FYNNEI. PCR employed 60 Vbeta and 13 Jbeta primers. The method was immunoSEQ multiplex PCR; TCRdb's version includes in-frame clones alone and lacks a portion of them. The data contain 100,000 to 150,000 clones, 65% to 75% of them singletons. Details on this clone: The antigen is undetermined. Other DNA sequences of this sample code for an identical CDR3.

This TCR came from a woman aged 45-60 years in good health and CMV-seropositive. V and J are TRBV2 and TRBJ2-5; 8 bases agree with TRBD1. Specimen: PBMCs. The CDR3: CASRDRGETQYF. CDR3 nucleotide sequence: TGTGCCAGCAGAGACAGGGGAGAGACCCAGTACTTC. The entire variable domain, with the rest obtained from reference TRBV2 and TRBJ2-5, is as follows: EPEVTQTPSHQVTQMGQEVILRCVPISNHLYFYWYRQILGQKVEFLVSFYNNEISEKSEIFDDQFSVERPDGSNFTLKIRSTKLEDSAMYFCASRDRGETQYFGPGTRLLVL.